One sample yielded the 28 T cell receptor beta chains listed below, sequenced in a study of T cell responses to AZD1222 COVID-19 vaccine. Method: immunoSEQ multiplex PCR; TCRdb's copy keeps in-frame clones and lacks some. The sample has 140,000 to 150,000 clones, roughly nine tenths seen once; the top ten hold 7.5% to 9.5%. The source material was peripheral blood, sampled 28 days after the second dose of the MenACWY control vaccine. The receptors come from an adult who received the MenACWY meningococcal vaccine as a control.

The CDR3 DNA reads TGTGCCAGCAGCACCGGACAGGAAGATAATTCACCCCTCCACTTT. This translates into CASSTGQEDNSPLHF. The chain is built from TRBV7-2 and TRBJ1-6; TRBD1 matches at 7 bases. The CDR3 extends over 15 amino acids. V shed 5 bases and J 5 bases; nucleotides not matched to a gene: 6. The germline CDR1 and CDR2 sequences are SGHTA and FQGNSA.

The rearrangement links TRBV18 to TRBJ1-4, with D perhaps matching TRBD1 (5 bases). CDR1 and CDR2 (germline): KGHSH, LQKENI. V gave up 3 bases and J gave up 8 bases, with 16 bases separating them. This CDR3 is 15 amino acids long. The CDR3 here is CASSPMRGVGEKLFF. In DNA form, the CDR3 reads TGTGCCAGCTCACCGATGAGGGGTGTGGGAGAAAAACTGTTTTTT. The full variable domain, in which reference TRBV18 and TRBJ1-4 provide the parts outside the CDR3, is NAGVMQNPRHLVRRRGQEARLRCSPMKGHSHVYWYRQLPEEGLKFMVYLQKENIIDESGMPKERFSAEFPKEGPSILRIQQVVRGDSAAYFCASSPMRGVGEKLFFGSGTQLSVL.

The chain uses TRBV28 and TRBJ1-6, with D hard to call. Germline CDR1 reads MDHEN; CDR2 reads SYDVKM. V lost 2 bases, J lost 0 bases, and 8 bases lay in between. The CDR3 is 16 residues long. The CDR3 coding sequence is TGTGCCAGCAGTTTACTAACAGTCTCCTATAATTCACCCCTCCACTTT. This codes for CASSLLTVSYNSPLHF.

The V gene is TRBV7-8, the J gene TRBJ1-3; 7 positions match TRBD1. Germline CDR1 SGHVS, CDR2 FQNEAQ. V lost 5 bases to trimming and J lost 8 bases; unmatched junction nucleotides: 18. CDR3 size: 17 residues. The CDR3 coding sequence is TGTGCCAGCAGCGGGGATGGAGGGGGCCTAGGTGTGGACACCATATATTTT. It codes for CASSGDGGGLGVDTIYF. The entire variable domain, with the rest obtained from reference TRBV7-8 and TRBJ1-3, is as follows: GAGVSQSPRYKVAKRGQDVALRCDPISGHVSLFWYQQALGQGPEFLTYFQNEAQLDKSGLPSDRFFAERPEGSVSTLKIQRTQQEDSAVYLCASSGDGGGLGVDTIYFGEGSWLTVV.

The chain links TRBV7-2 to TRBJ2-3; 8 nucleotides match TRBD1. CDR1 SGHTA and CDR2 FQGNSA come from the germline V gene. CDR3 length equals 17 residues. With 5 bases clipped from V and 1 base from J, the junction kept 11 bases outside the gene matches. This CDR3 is CASSPPGRGLGTDTQYF. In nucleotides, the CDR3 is TGTGCCAGCAGCCCCCCGGGCAGGGGGCTGGGCACAGATACGCAGTATTTT.

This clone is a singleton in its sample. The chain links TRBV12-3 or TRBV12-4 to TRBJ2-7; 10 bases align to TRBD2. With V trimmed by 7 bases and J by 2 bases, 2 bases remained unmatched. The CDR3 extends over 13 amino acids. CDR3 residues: CASTLAGPYEQYF. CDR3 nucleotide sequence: TGTGCCAGCACACTAGCGGGACCCTACGAGCAGTACTTC.

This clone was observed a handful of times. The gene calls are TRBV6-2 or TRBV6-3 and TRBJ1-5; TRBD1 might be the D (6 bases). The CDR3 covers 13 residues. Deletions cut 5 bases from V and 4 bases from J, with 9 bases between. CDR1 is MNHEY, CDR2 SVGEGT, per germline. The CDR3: CASSRTANQPQHF. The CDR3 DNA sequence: TGTGCCAGCAGTAGGACAGCGAATCAGCCCCAGCATTTT.

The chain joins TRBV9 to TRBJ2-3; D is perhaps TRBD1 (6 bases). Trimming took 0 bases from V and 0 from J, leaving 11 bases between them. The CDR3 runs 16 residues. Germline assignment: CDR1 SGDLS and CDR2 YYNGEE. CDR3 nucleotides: TGTGCCAGCAGCGTAGGCACAGGGTCGAGCACAGATACGCAGTATTTT. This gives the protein CASSVGTGSSTDTQYF.

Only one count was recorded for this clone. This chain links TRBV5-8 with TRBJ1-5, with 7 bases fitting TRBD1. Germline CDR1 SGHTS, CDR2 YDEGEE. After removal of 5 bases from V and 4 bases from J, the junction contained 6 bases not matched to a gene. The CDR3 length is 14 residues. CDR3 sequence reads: CASSSGTVNQPQHF. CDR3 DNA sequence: TGTGCCAGCAGTTCCGGGACAGTGAATCAGCCCCAGCATTTT. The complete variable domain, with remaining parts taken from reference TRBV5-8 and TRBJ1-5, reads EAGVTQSPTHLIKTRGQQATLRCSPISGHTSVYWYQQALGLGLQFLLWYDEGEERNRGNFPPRFSGRQFPNYSSELNVNALELEDSALYLCASSSGTVNQPQHFGDGTRLSIL.

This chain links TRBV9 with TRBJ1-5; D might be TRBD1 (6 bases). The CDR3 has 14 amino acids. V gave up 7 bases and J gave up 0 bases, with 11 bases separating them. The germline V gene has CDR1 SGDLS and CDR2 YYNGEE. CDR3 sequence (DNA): TGTGCCAGCGGAGAGGGGGGTAGCAATCAGCCCCAGCATTTT. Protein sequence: CASGEGGSNQPQHF.

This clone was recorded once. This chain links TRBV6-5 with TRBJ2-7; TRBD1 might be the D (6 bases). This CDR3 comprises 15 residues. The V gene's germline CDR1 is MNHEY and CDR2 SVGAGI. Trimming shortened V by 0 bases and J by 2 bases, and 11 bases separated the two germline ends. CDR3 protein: CASSYSGQPPYEQYF. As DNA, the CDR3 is TGTGCCAGCAGTTACTCCGGACAGCCACCCTACGAGCAGTACTTC.

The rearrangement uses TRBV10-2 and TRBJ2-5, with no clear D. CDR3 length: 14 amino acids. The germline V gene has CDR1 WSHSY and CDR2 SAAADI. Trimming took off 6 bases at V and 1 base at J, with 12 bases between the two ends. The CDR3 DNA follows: TGCGCCAGCAGAAACGAACAATCCCAAGAGACCCAGTACTTC. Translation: CASRNEQSQETQYF.

CDR3 nucleotides: TGTGCCAGTAGTAGGAGCACAGGGGTCGTCACCGGGGAGCTGTTTTTT. Encoded protein: CASSRSTGVVTGELFF. The rearrangement joins TRBV19 to TRBJ2-2, with 7 bases identical to TRBD1. Germline assignment: CDR1 LNHDA and CDR2 SQIVND (reference sequence). The V gene end was trimmed by 4 bases and the J gene end by 4 bases; junction bases not matched to a gene: 9. The CDR3 consists of 16 residues.

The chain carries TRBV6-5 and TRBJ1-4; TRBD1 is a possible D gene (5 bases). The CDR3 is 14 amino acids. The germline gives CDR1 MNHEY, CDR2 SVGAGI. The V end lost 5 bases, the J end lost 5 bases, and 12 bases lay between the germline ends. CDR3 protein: CASSRDLANEKLFF. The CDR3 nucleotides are TGTGCCAGCAGTCGGGACTTGGCAAATGAAAAACTGTTTTTT.

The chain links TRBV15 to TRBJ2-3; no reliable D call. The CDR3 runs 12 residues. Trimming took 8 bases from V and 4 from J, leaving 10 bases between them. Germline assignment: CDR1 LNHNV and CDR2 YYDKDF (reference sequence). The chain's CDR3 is CATGEDADTQYF. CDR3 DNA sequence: TGTGCCACCGGAGAGGATGCAGATACGCAGTATTTT.

The CDR3 spells CASSARRGTGFIKSSSYNSPLHF. CDR3 DNA: TGTGCCAGCAGCGCCCGTAGGGGGACAGGGTTTATTAAATCGAGCTCCTATAATTCACCCCTCCACTTT. The chain uses TRBV9 and TRBJ1-6, with 9 bases aligning to TRBD1. This CDR3 contains 23 residues. Germline CDR1 and CDR2: SGDLS and YYNGEE. The ends lost 3 bases at V and 0 bases at J; junction bases unmatched: 22.

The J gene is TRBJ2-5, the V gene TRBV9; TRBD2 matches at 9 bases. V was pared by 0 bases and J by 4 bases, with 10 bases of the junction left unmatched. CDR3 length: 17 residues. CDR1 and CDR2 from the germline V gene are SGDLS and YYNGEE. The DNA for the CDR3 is TGTGCCAGCAGCGTAGGGGTCATTAGCGGGAGTGGAGAGACCCAGTACTTC. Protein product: CASSVGVISGSGETQYF.

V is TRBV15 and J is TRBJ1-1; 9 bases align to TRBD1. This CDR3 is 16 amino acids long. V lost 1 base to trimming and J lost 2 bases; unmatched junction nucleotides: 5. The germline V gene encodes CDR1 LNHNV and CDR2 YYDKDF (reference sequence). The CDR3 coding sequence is TGTGCCACCAGCAGAGGCGACAGGGGGATAAACACTGAAGCTTTCTTT. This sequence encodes CATSRGDRGINTEAFF.

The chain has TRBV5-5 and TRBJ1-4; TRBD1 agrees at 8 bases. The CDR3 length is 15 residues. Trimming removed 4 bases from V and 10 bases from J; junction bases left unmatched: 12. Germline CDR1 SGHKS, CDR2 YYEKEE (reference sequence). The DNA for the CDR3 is TGTGCCAGCAGCGCCACTCAGGGGGCAGGCGGAAAACTGTTTTTT. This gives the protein CASSATQGAGGKLFF.

This chain's CDR3 is CASSLVGGLADDEQFF. CDR3 coding DNA: TGCGCCAGCAGCTTGGTGGGGGGACTAGCCGACGATGAGCAGTTCTTC. The chain has TRBV5-1 and TRBJ2-1; 9 nucleotides align to TRBD2. The CDR3 spans 16 residues. With V trimmed by 0 bases and J by 8 bases, 9 bases remained unmatched. The germline V gene has CDR1 SGHRS and CDR2 YFSETQ.

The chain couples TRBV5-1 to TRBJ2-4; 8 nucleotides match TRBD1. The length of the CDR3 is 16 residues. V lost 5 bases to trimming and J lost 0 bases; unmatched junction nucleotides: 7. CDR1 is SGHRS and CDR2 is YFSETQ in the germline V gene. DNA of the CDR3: TGCGCCAGCAGTGGGGGACAGGATGTAGCCAAAAACATTCAGTACTTC. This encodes CASSGGQDVAKNIQYF. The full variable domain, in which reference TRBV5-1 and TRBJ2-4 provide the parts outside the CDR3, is KAGVTQTPRYLIKTRGQQVTLSCSPISGHRSVSWYQQTPGQGLQFLFEYFSETQRNKGNFPGRFSGRQFSNSRSEMNVSTLELGDSALYLCASSGGQDVAKNIQYFGAGTRLSVL.

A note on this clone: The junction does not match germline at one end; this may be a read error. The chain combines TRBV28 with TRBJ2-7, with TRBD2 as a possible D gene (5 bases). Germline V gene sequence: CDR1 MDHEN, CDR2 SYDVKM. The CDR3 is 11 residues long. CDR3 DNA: TGTGCCAGCAGTACCCGACGGGAATCCCTTTTC. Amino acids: CASSTRRESLF.

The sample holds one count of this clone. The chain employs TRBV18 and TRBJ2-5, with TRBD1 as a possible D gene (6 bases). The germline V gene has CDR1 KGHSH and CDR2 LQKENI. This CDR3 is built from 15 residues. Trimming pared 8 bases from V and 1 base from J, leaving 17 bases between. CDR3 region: CASAPTGWGQETQYF. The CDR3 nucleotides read TGTGCCAGCGCCCCAACAGGGTGGGGCCAAGAGACCCAGTACTTC.

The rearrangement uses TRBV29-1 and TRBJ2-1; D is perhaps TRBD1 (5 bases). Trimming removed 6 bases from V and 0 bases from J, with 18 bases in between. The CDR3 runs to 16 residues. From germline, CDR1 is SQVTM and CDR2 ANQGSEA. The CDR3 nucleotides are TGCAGCGTCAAAACAACCAGGGATTCCTCCTACAATGAGCAGTTCTTC. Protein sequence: CSVKTTRDSSYNEQFF.

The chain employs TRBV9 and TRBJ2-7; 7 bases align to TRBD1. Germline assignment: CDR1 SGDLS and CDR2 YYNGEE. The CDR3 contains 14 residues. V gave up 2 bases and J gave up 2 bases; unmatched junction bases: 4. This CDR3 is CASSVGQAPYEQYF. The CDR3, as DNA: TGTGCCAGCAGCGTCGGACAGGCACCCTACGAGCAGTACTTC.

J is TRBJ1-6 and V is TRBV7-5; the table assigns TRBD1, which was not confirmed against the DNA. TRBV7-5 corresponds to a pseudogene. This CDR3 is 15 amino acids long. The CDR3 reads CVRSSIDRLNSPLHF. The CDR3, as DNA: TGTGTCAGAAGCTCCATTGACAGGTTGAATTCACCCCTCCACTTT.

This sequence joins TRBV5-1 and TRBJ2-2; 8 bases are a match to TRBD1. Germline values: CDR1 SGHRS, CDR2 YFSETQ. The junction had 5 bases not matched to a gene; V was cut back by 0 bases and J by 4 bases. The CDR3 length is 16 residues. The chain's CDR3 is CASSLVQGASTGELFF. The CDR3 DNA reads TGCGCCAGCAGCTTGGTCCAGGGGGCGAGCACCGGGGAGCTGTTTTTT.

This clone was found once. The DNA of the CDR3 is TGTGCCAGTAGTAATATCGGGCAACAGCCCCAGCATTTT. Its protein is CASSNIGQQPQHF. The chain employs TRBV19 and TRBJ1-5; D not certain. CDR3 length: 13 amino acids. Deletions cut 4 bases from V and 7 bases from J, with 11 bases between. Germline loops: CDR1 LNHDA, CDR2 SQIVND (reference sequence).